This T cell receptor (beta chain) was captured in a study of shared clonotypes between healthy human individuals. Sequencing was performed with immunoSEQ multiplex PCR; in TCRdb, only in-frame clones are kept and a portion is missing. The sample yields around 700,000 clones, around 67% seen once. The CDR3 has 15 amino acids. The germline CDR1 and CDR2 sequences are SGHRS and YFSETQ. Trimming cost V 4 bases and J 3 bases; bases outside gene matches: 5. Sequencing was performed on memory CD4+ T cells sorted from blood. Subset of the sample: CD45RA-negative fraction. The receptor was derived from a woman younger than 45 in good health. The chain recombines TRBV5-1 with TRBJ2-2, with 8 bases fitting TRBD1. DNA of the CDR3: TGCGCCAGCAGCCCGGACAGGGCGTACACCGGGGAGCTGTTTTTT. Translating it yields CASSPDRAYTGELFF.